The 24 T cell receptor beta chains given below trace back to one sample, sequenced in a study of T cell responses to AZD1222 COVID-19 vaccine. TCRdb keeps only in-frame clones here, not all; method: immunoSEQ multiplex PCR. The sample consists of about 49,000 clones, around 80% of them appearing once. The sample consisted of peripheral blood, taken on day 0 of MenACWY control vaccination. The receptor source for this set is an adult in good health.

For this clone: Different DNA sequences within this sample yield the same CDR3. The chain has TRBV3-1 (or the pseudogene TRBV3-2) and TRBJ2-7; 11 positions agree with TRBD2. There are 15 residues in the CDR3. Unmatched junction bases numbered 0, after V lost 1 base and J lost 1 base. CDR1 is LGHDT, CDR2 YNNKEL, per germline (reference sequence). DNA of the CDR3: TGTGCCAGCAGCCAAGGACTAGCGGGGTCCTACGAGCAGTACTTC. Protein product: CASSQGLAGSYEQYF.

The rearrangement joins TRBV11-2 to TRBJ2-1, with 10 bases identical to TRBD2. Germline CDR1 SGHAT, CDR2 FQNNGV. V lost 5 bases and J lost 4; bases outside the gene matches: 8. This CDR3 comprises 16 residues. The chain's CDR3 is CASSGRLAGSYNEQFF. The CDR3 DNA follows: TGTGCCAGCAGCGGTCGACTAGCGGGCAGTTACAATGAGCAGTTCTTC.

The chain employs TRBV5-6 and TRBJ1-4, with TRBD1 identical over 7 bases. The ends lost 2 bases at V and 5 bases at J; junction bases unmatched: 9. Looked up from germline, CDR1 is SGHDT and CDR2 is YYEEEE. This CDR3 has 16 amino acids. CDR3 nucleotides: TGTGCCAGCAGCTTCCGACAGGGTAAATCGAATGAAAAACTGTTTTTT. Protein: CASSFRQGKSNEKLFF.

The rearrangement links TRBV7-6 to TRBJ2-1, with D possibly TRBD1 on 8 matching bases. The CDR3 contains 15 residues. Germline assignment: CDR1 SGHVS and CDR2 FNYEAQ. The V gene lost 5 bases and the J gene lost 4 bases, with 15 bases spanning the gap. CDR3 bases: TGTGCCAGCAGCGGGGGGGGACAGGCATACAATGAGCAGTTCTTC. Its translation: CASSGGGQAYNEQFF.

The chain couples TRBV5-4 to TRBJ2-4; D not certain. V lost 9 bases and J 0 bases, leaving 10 bases between the germline ends. This CDR3 region has 13 residues. CDR1 is SGHNT, CDR2 YYREEE, per germline (reference sequence). CDR3 loop: CATAVGAKNIQYF. CDR3 in DNA: TGTGCCACCGCGGTGGGAGCCAAAAACATTCAGTACTTC. The variable domain in full, completed from reference TRBV5-4 and TRBJ2-4, reads ETGVTQSPTHLIKTRGQQVTLRCSSQSGHNTVSWYQQALGQGPQFIFQYYREEENGRGNFPPRFSGLQFPNYSSELNVNALELDDSALYLCATAVGAKNIQYFGAGTRLSVL.

The chain is built from TRBV9 and TRBJ2-1; D may be TRBD1 (5 bases). Trimming stripped 2 bases from V and 2 bases from J, with 14 bases between. The CDR3 runs 16 residues. Germline CDR1 reads SGDLS; CDR2 reads YYNGEE. The CDR3 bases are TGTGCCAGCAGCGTCCGAGGACATGGGGCCTACAATGAGCAGTTCTTC. Amino acids: CASSVRGHGAYNEQFF. The full variable domain, with the rest looked up from reference TRBV9 and TRBJ2-1, is DSGVTQTPKHLITATGQRVTLRCSPRSGDLSVYWYQQSLDQGLQFLIQYYNGEERAKGNILERFSAQQFPDLHSELNLSSLELGDSALYFCASSVRGHGAYNEQFFGPGTRLTVL.

With respect to this clone: Other DNA sequences in the sample encode the same CDR3. The CDR3 bases are TGTGCCAGCAGTGAGGCCGGGGGGCCGGGAAACACCATATATTTT. It translates to CASSEAGGPGNTIYF. The rearrangement joins TRBV6-1 to TRBJ1-3, with a weak D call TRBD1 (6 bases). CDR3 length: 15 amino acids. Germline CDR1 reads MNHNS; CDR2 reads SASEGT. V was cut by 3 bases and J by 4 bases, with 13 bases left in between.

V usage is TRBV7-9 and J usage is TRBJ2-7; 15 bases map to TRBD2. Germline V gene data show CDR1 as SEHNR and CDR2 as FQNEAQ (reference sequence). With V trimmed by 4 bases and J by 1 base, 8 bases remained unmatched. This CDR3 contains 18 residues. CDR3 residues: CASSSIQGLAGGSYEQYF. The CDR3 DNA is TGTGCCAGCAGCTCAATACAGGGACTAGCGGGAGGATCCTACGAGCAGTACTTC. Full variable domain (remainder filled in from reference TRBV7-9 and TRBJ2-7): DTGVSQNPRHKITKRGQNVTFRCDPISEHNRLYWYRQTLGQGPEFLTYFQNEAQLEKSRLLSDRFSAERPKGSFSTLEIQRTEQGDSAMYLCASSSIQGLAGGSYEQYFGPGTRLTVT.

The chain joins TRBV6-5 to TRBJ1-3, with a tentative D call TRBD1 (5 bases). Germline values: CDR1 MNHEY, CDR2 SVGAGI. The CDR3 totals 14 residues. Trimming shortened V by 5 bases and J by 8 bases, and 16 bases separated the two germline ends. The CDR3 region is CASSTGWGGDTIYF. Written as DNA, the CDR3 is TGTGCCAGCAGTACGGGGTGGGGAGGGGACACCATATATTTT.

About this clone: In the same sample, other DNA sequences code for this CDR3. J is TRBJ1-5 and V is TRBV6-5; D remains unclear. This CDR3 has 12 amino acids. V was cut by 5 bases and J by 6 bases, with 8 bases left in between. In germline, CDR1 is MNHEY, CDR2 SVGAGI. CDR3 residues: CASSKGTQPQHF. CDR3 in DNA: TGTGCCAGCAGTAAGGGAACTCAGCCCCAGCATTTT.

This chain links TRBV5-1 with TRBJ1-6; the D gene is possibly TRBD1 (5 bases). The CDR3 consists of 15 residues. Germline CDR1 reads SGHRS; CDR2 reads YFSETQ. Between the trimmed V and J ends, which lost 7 bases and 7 bases, there was a span of 18 bases. CDR3 bases: TGCGCCAGCCGCGTTGAGGGGCCAGGAAATTCACCCCTCCACTTT. Encoded protein: CASRVEGPGNSPLHF.

The chain uses TRBV10-3 and TRBJ2-1, with D perhaps matching TRBD2 (6 bases). The CDR3 has 13 amino acids. Germline V CDR1 and CDR2: ENHRY, SYGVKD. V gave up 6 bases and J gave up 6 bases, with 12 bases separating them. The CDR3 loop is CAIRQTSLNEQFF. Written as DNA, the CDR3 is TGTGCCATCAGGCAGACTAGTCTCAATGAGCAGTTCTTC.

This clone was detected a few times. CDR3 protein: CASSLPQRQTYEQYF. CDR3 nucleotides: TGTGCCAGCAGCTTGCCCCAGAGGCAGACCTACGAGCAGTACTTC. This chain links TRBV5-4 with TRBJ2-7; no clear D. The V and J ends lost 1 base and 2 bases respectively, with 13 bases between them. CDR1 is SGHNT, CDR2 YYREEE, per germline (reference sequence). This CDR3 spans 15 amino acids.

The gene calls are TRBV28 and TRBJ1-5; no reliable D call. The CDR3 extends over 11 amino acids. Germline V CDR1 and CDR2: MDHEN, SYDVKM. Deletions cut 3 bases from V and 6 bases from J, with 3 bases between. This chain's CDR3 is CASSFRQPQHF. CDR3 in DNA: TGTGCCAGCAGTTTTCGTCAGCCCCAGCATTTT.

The chain combines TRBV6-5 with TRBJ2-1; perhaps TRBD2 as D (6 bases). Germline values: CDR1 MNHEY, CDR2 SVGAGI. The V gene lost 10 bases and the J gene lost 0 bases, with 16 bases spanning the gap. CDR3 length: 15 residues. The CDR3 nucleotides are TGTGCCACCCGTTCTGCGGGGCGCTCCTACAATGAGCAGTTCTTC. Translated, it gives CATRSAGRSYNEQFF.

The chain is built from TRBV7-9 and TRBJ2-3; 16 bases line up with TRBD2. The germline gives CDR1 SEHNR, CDR2 FQNEAQ (reference sequence). V gave up 4 bases and J gave up 5 bases; unmatched junction bases: 9. This CDR3 region has 18 residues. The CDR3 DNA reads as TGTGCCAGCAGCTCACCGGGACTAGCGGGGGGGCTCGGAGATACGCAGTATTTT. Its translation: CASSSPGLAGGLGDTQYF.

This clone was seen just once. This chain links TRBV28 with TRBJ1-2; D gene uncertain. The V end lost 11 bases, the J end lost 1 base, and 17 bases lay between the germline ends. This CDR3 has 14 residues. The V gene's germline CDR1 is MDHEN and CDR2 SYDVKM. The CDR3 reads CAHSKGAGNYGYTF. The CDR3 nucleotides read TGTGCCCACAGTAAGGGTGCGGGTAACTATGGCTACACCTTC.

J is TRBJ1-3 and V is TRBV9; D not resolved. Germline V gene sequence: CDR1 SGDLS, CDR2 YYNGEE. V gave up 1 base and J gave up 0 bases, with 8 bases separating them. The CDR3 length is 15 residues. CDR3 bases: TGTGCCAGCAGCGTACAGGCCCTCTCTGGAAACACCATATATTTT. Amino acids: CASSVQALSGNTIYF.

This chain connects TRBV4-1 to TRBJ2-7; 9 bases align to TRBD1. V lost 5 bases to trimming and J lost 2 bases; unmatched junction nucleotides: 7. In germline, CDR1 is MGHRA, CDR2 YSYEKL. The CDR3 extends over 15 amino acids. This CDR3 is CASSYRDRATYEQYF. The CDR3 DNA follows: TGCGCCAGCAGCTACCGGGACAGGGCGACCTACGAGCAGTACTTC.

This rearrangement joins TRBV24-1 to TRBJ2-1; D is tentatively TRBD1 or TRBD2 (6 bases each). CDR3 size: 14 residues. V was clipped by 7 bases and J by 8 bases, with 17 bases between them. Germline CDR1 reads KGHDR; CDR2 reads SFDVKD. DNA for the CDR3: TGTGCCACCAGGAGGGGGGATGGGGGCGATGAGCAGTTCTTC. Translating it yields CATRRGDGGDEQFF.

The CDR3 reads CASSPSGRVGTEAFF. In DNA, the CDR3 is TGTGCCAGCAGCCCTAGTGGCAGGGTGGGCACTGAAGCTTTCTTT. The rearrangement links TRBV28 to TRBJ1-1; maybe TRBD1 (5 bases). The CDR3 is made up of 15 amino acids. Germline-derived CDR1 and CDR2 are MDHEN and SYDVKM. Trimming pared 6 bases from V and 4 bases from J, leaving 18 bases between.

This clone was counted between two and nine times. The V gene is TRBV5-1, the J gene TRBJ1-1, with 10 bases that match TRBD1. CDR3 length equals 16 residues. J gave up 3 bases and V 4 bases, and 9 bases lay outside the gene matches. The germline V gene encodes CDR1 SGHRS and CDR2 YFSETQ. The CDR3 reads CASSVGQGGHDTEAFF. The CDR3 DNA reads as TGCGCCAGCAGCGTCGGACAGGGGGGTCACGACACTGAAGCTTTCTTT.

This clone appeared a single time. J is TRBJ1-1 and V is TRBV27, with 7 nucleotides matching TRBD1. The junction had 9 bases not matched to a gene; V was cut back by 6 bases and J by 5 bases. This CDR3 is 14 amino acids long. Germline loops: CDR1 MNHEY, CDR2 SMNVEV (reference sequence). This chain's CDR3 is CASSQDRRVTEAFF. CDR3 in DNA: TGTGCCAGCAGCCAGGACAGGAGGGTTACTGAAGCTTTCTTT.

This chain uses TRBV2 with TRBJ2-7; 7 nucleotides match TRBD2. Germline lookup yields CDR1 SNHLY and CDR2 FYNNEI. CDR3 length: 15 residues. Trimming at V came to 2 bases and at J to 0 bases, leaving 4 bases not matched to a gene. The CDR3 protein is CASSEWEGPSYEQYF. The CDR3 nucleotides read TGTGCCAGCAGTGAATGGGAGGGACCCTCCTACGAGCAGTACTTC.